Below, 9 T cell receptor beta chains from the same sample are listed, as sequenced in a study of control samples from healthy donors and cancer patients. Some clones are missing from TCRdb's copy, which holds only in-frame ones; the method was immunoSEQ multiplex PCR. The sample lists about 100,000 clones, roughly 87% occurring once. Sequenced: blood. The receptor set was obtained from a woman aged 50 to 60 in good health.

The chain combines TRBV9 with TRBJ2-5; D is unclear. V lost 2 bases and J 2 bases, leaving 10 bases between the germline ends. The length of the CDR3 is 14 residues. Germline CDR1 SGDLS, CDR2 YYNGEE. The CDR3 DNA is TGTGCCAGCAGCGTGAGAGGTTTGCAAGAGACCCAGTACTTC. Translated: CASSVRGLQETQYF.

This clone was observed once. This chain joins TRBV5-4 and TRBJ1-2; tentative D call: TRBD1 (6 bases). V lost 2 bases and J 7 bases, leaving 18 bases between the germline ends. CDR1 and CDR2 from the germline V gene are SGHNT and YYREEE (reference sequence). The CDR3 contains 15 residues. This CDR3 is CASSFSLAGAGGYTF. CDR3 nucleotide sequence: TGTGCCAGCAGCTTTAGCCTCGCGGGGGCCGGTGGCTACACCTTC.

This clone was counted a few times. The chain employs TRBV30 and TRBJ1-2; maybe TRBD1 (5 bases). The germline V and J ends were trimmed by 4 bases and 6 bases, with 12 bases remaining between them. The CDR3 has 12 residues. The germline V gene has CDR1 GTSNPN and CDR2 SVGIG (reference sequence). The CDR3 region is CAWTNGGDGYTF. DNA for the CDR3: TGTGCCTGGACCAACGGGGGTGATGGCTACACCTTC.

The chain joins TRBV18 to TRBJ2-3; 8 nucleotides match TRBD1. Trimming cost V 3 bases and J 5 bases; bases outside gene matches: 10. The CDR3 runs 16 residues. Germline V gene sequence: CDR1 KGHSH, CDR2 LQKENI. CDR3: CASSPLPTGDRDTQYF. The CDR3 DNA is TGTGCCAGCTCACCGTTACCGACAGGGGATAGAGATACGCAGTATTTT.

The chain carries TRBV19 and TRBJ1-3; 7 bases agree with TRBD1. V dropped 6 bases and J dropped 2; count of bases not matched to a gene: 4. Germline V lookup: CDR1 LNHDA, CDR2 SQIVND (reference sequence). The CDR3 extends over 14 amino acids. CDR3 coding DNA: TGTGCCAGTAGCCCCGGACAGGCTGGAAACACCATATATTTT. This sequence encodes CASSPGQAGNTIYF. The variable domain in full, completed from reference TRBV19 and TRBJ1-3, reads DGGITQSPKYLFRKEGQNVTLSCEQNLNHDAMYWYRQDPGQGLRLIYYSQIVNDFQKGDIAEGYSVSREKKESFPLTVTSAQKNPTAFYLCASSPGQAGNTIYFGEGSWLTVV.

The rearrangement uses TRBV19 and TRBJ2-3; D gene unclear. The germline CDR1 and CDR2 sequences are LNHDA and SQIVND (reference sequence). V lost 0 bases, J lost 2 bases, and 12 bases lay in between. The length of the CDR3 is 16 residues. CDR3 region: CASSIETASITDTQYF. CDR3 DNA: TGTGCCAGTAGTATAGAGACCGCCAGTATCACAGATACGCAGTATTTT.

V and J are TRBV25-1 and TRBJ2-7; D might be TRBD2 (6 bases). The germline V and J ends were trimmed by 1 base and 2 bases, with 12 bases remaining between them. CDR3 length: 15 residues. The V gene's germline CDR1 is MGHDK and CDR2 SYGVNS. The CDR3 sequence: CASSEWAGTPYEQYF. CDR3 DNA sequence: TGTGCCAGCAGTGAATGGGCGGGGACGCCCTACGAGCAGTACTTC.

V gene TRBV3-1 (or the pseudogene TRBV3-2) combines with J gene TRBJ1-2; 8 nucleotides agree with TRBD1. This CDR3 contains 16 residues. The V gene end was trimmed by 0 bases and the J gene end by 5 bases; junction bases not matched to a gene: 8. Germline V gene sequence: CDR1 LGHDT, CDR2 YNNKEL (reference sequence). CDR3 region: CASSQEGRGRLYGYTF. DNA of the CDR3: TGTGCCAGCAGCCAAGAGGGCAGGGGGCGCCTTTATGGCTACACCTTC.

The genes are TRBV7-2 and TRBJ2-3; 8 bases agree with TRBD2. This CDR3 spans 16 amino acids. With V trimmed by 5 bases and J by 0 bases, 7 bases remained unmatched. Germline V lookup: CDR1 SGHTA, CDR2 FQGNSA. CDR3 sequence reads: CASSISGGTSTDTQYF. CDR3 DNA: TGTGCCAGCAGCATCAGCGGGGGCACGAGCACAGATACGCAGTATTTT.